This entry describes one T cell receptor (beta chain). The V and J ends lost 2 bases and 2 bases respectively, with 10 bases between them. Germline V CDR1 and CDR2: SGHTA, FQGNSA. There are 14 residues in the CDR3. The Seattle patients joined while their infection was active and were tracked longitudinally afterward. Per the original methods: Reference gene primer amplification in the assay estimated nucleated cell counts. Profiling relied on immunoSEQ multiplex PCR, and the TCRdb table lists in-frame clones only, not all of them. V, J and clone size were drawn from that table, and D and trimming were deduced from the DNA. The data contain some 200,000 clones, 80% to 85% of them singletons. These data originate in a study of blood T cell repertoires in COVID-19. Study information: Both acute and convalescent COVID-19 samples were obtained from the United States, Italy and Spain. In each case, the material was cDNA or gDNA derived from T cells, B-cell-depleted T cells, or PBMCs.

The sample consisted of peripheral blood. The source of this sequence is a woman between 70 and 85 years old with COVID-19, enrolled during active disease. The chain is built from TRBV7-2 and TRBJ2-7; D perhaps matches TRBD1 (5 bases). The CDR3: CASSLTSGTYEQYF. The CDR3 DNA follows: TGTGCCAGCAGCTTAACCTCAGGGACCTACGAGCAGTACTTC.